A single sample gave rise to the 13 T cell receptor beta chains below, sequenced in a study of metastatic and nonmetastatic thyroid tumors. Prior to thyroid surgery, none of the patients had received any treatment. Via MiXCR, TCRdb re-called the PCR reads. The table has roughly 40,000 clones, about 16% seen once; the top ten hold around 3.9%. The specimen was blood. The source is a female donor with papillary thyroid cancer or a benign thyroid nodule (not recorded which). Some clones in this sample may be carry-over from other donors' samples.

At least ten counts were recorded for this clone. The rearrangement joins TRBV12-3 or TRBV12-4 to TRBJ2-2; D is possibly TRBD1 (7 bases). V lost 2 bases and J lost 3, with 10 bases in between. CDR3 length equals 15 residues. The CDR3 region is CASSLQGGYTGELFF. The CDR3 nucleotides are TGTGCCAGCAGTTTACAGGGGGGCTACACCGGGGAGCTGTTTTTT.

This clone was detected only a few times. V is TRBV28 and J is TRBJ2-7; D perhaps matches TRBD1 (6 bases). With 9 bases removed from V and 5 bases from J, the gap between germline ends came to 20 bases. Germline V gene lookup returns CDR1 MDHEN and CDR2 SYDVKM. The CDR3 runs 14 residues. CDR3 sequence reads: CASTLDRLRDEQYF. CDR3 nucleotide sequence: TGTGCCAGTACCCTTGACAGGTTAAGGGACGAGCAGTACTTC.

As regards this clone: The junction does not match germline at one end; this may be a read error. This chain links TRBV9 with TRBJ2-3, with 9 nucleotides matching TRBD2. This CDR3 contains 15 residues. Germline assignment: CDR1 SGDLS and CDR2 YYNGEE. The CDR3 spells CASSEAGGESDTQYF. Here the CDR3 DNA reads TGTGCCAGCAGCGAAGCGGGGGGAGAATCAGATACACAGTATTTT.

In this sample, this clone turned up a few times. A read error may explain this, as a much larger clone is one base away. The same CDR3 is also encoded by other DNA sequences in this sample. CDR3 loop: CASRTANTEAFF. The CDR3 coding sequence is TGCGCCAGCAGAACAGCGAACACTGAAGCTTTCTTC. The chain joins TRBV4-1 to TRBJ1-1; D is unresolved. CDR3 size: 12 residues. The germline CDR1 and CDR2 sequences are MGHRA and YSYEKL.

CDR3 loop: CASSLGVRGRSYEQYF. CDR3 DNA sequence: TGTGCCAGCAGCTTAGGGGTACGTGGTAGGTCCTACGAGCAGTACTTC. The rearrangement joins TRBV7-6 to TRBJ2-7, with D unclear. The V end was cut by 1 base, the J end by 1 base, with 14 bases between. The V gene's germline CDR1 is SGHVS and CDR2 FNYEAQ. There are 16 residues in the CDR3.

Worth noting for this clone: Its ends do not fully match the called genes, so a read error is possible. This rearrangement joins TRBV5-5 to TRBJ2-1; D is uncertain. Germline-derived CDR1 and CDR2 are SGHKS and YYEKEE (reference sequence). This CDR3 is built from 13 residues. DNA of the CDR3: TGTGCCAGCAGCTTCAGCAGTCACAATGAGCTGTTCTTC. Translated: CASSFSSHNELFF.

This clone was seen many times. This chain links TRBV24-1 with TRBJ2-5; no reliable D call. This CDR3 has 17 amino acids. Deletions cut 3 bases from V and 2 bases from J, with 18 bases between. The germline gives CDR1 KGHDR, CDR2 SFDVKD. This CDR3 is CATSDTGPLPKQETQYF. Here the CDR3 DNA reads TGTGCCACCAGTGATACCGGACCTCTCCCGAAACAAGAGACCCAGTACTTC.

This chain joins TRBV20-1 and TRBJ2-7; the match to TRBD2 covers 7 bases. Looked up from germline, CDR1 is DFQATT and CDR2 is SNEGSKA (reference sequence). CDR3 length equals 14 residues. With 0 bases clipped from V and 2 bases from J, the junction kept 4 bases outside the gene matches. The CDR3 spells CSAREAGRAYEQYF. The CDR3 DNA reads TGCAGTGCTAGAGAAGCTGGGAGGGCCTACGAGCAGTACTTC.

This clone was seen at least ten times. Here the CDR3 DNA reads TGTGCCAGTACTCCGGGCAATCAGCCCCAGCATTTT. Translation: CASTPGNQPQHF. The chain is built from TRBV19 and TRBJ1-5; D not certain. The V end was cut by 7 bases, the J end by 2 bases, with 6 bases between. The CDR3 spans 12 residues. Germline CDR1 is LNHDA and CDR2 is SQIVND (reference sequence).

This clone came up many times. The chain has TRBV9 and TRBJ2-1; TRBD2 matches at 8 bases. Looked up from germline, CDR1 is SGDLS and CDR2 is YYNGEE. This CDR3 comprises 15 residues. V trimming: 2 bases; J trimming: 7 bases; junction bases outside the gene matches: 8. As DNA, the CDR3 is TGTGCCAGCAGCGTCGGGGGGGGTACATTGAATGAGCAGTTCTTC. Protein sequence: CASSVGGGTLNEQFF. The whole variable domain, remainder taken from reference TRBV9 and TRBJ2-1, is DSGVTQTPKHLITATGQRVTLRCSPRSGDLSVYWYQQSLDQGLQFLIQYYNGEERAKGNILERFSAQQFPDLHSELNLSSLELGDSALYFCASSVGGGTLNEQFFGPGTRLTVL.

J is TRBJ1-4 and V is TRBV6-1, with D tentatively TRBD1 (6 bases). CDR1 is MNHNS, CDR2 SASEGT, per germline. The CDR3 loop spans 13 amino acids. The V and J ends lost 8 bases and 7 bases respectively, with 14 bases between them. The CDR3 DNA reads as TGTGCCAGCTTGTCCCAGGGGCCTGAAAAACTGTTTTTT. Translated: CASLSQGPEKLFF.

This clone was detected many times. The chain recombines TRBV7-2 with TRBJ2-5; TRBD2 is a possible D gene (5 bases). CDR3 size: 14 residues. Germline lookup yields CDR1 SGHTA and CDR2 FQGNSA. The V and J ends lost 2 bases and 3 bases respectively, with 10 bases between them. The CDR3 sequence: CASSLRRGKETQYF. The CDR3 nucleotides are TGTGCCAGCAGCTTAAGGAGAGGGAAAGAGACCCAGTACTTC. Full variable domain (remainder filled in from reference TRBV7-2 and TRBJ2-5): GAGVSQSPSNKVTEKGKDVELRCDPISGHTALYWYRQSLGQGLEFLIYFQGNSAPDKSGLPSDRFSAERTGGSVSTLTIQRTQQEDSAVYLCASSLRRGKETQYFGPGTRLLVL.

Ten or more counts support this clone. This chain connects TRBV6-4 to TRBJ2-3; D gene unclear. CDR3 length: 10 amino acids. CDR1 and CDR2 (germline): MRHNA, SNTAGT. Between the trimmed V and J ends, which lost 8 bases and 2 bases, there was a span of 2 bases. The CDR3 protein is CASPTDTQYF. DNA of the CDR3: TGTGCCAGCCCCACAGATACGCAGTATTTT.